The 25 T cell receptor beta chains below come from one sample, sequenced in a study of CD8 T cells in seronegative destructive rheumatoid arthritis. Some clones are missing from TCRdb's copy, which holds only in-frame ones; the method was immunoSEQ multiplex PCR. The sample has 13,000 or so clones, around four fifths seen once; the top ten hold approximately 26%. The specimen sequenced was CD8+ T cells from blood. The source is a woman aged 30 to 49 with seronegative destructive rheumatoid arthritis.

V is TRBV7-3 and J is TRBJ2-3, with 9 bases that match TRBD1. CDR1 is SGHTA, CDR2 FQGTGA, per germline. The V and J ends lost 5 bases and 6 bases, in that order; junction bases with no gene match: 0. This CDR3 is built from 12 residues. Here the CDR3 DNA reads TGTGCCAGCAGCGACAGGGGGGATACGCAGTATTTT. Its translation: CASSDRGDTQYF.

CDR3 sequence (DNA): TGCGCCAGCAGCTTCAGTTTAGCGGGGGACACCTACGAGCAGTACTTC. This codes for CASSFSLAGDTYEQYF. V is TRBV5-1 and J is TRBJ2-7; 9 positions agree with TRBD2. Germline V CDR1 and CDR2: SGHRS, YFSETQ. V dropped 2 bases and J dropped 2; count of bases not matched to a gene: 8. CDR3 length: 16 amino acids. The full variable domain, its missing parts supplied by reference TRBV5-1 and TRBJ2-7, is KAGVTQTPRYLIKTRGQQVTLSCSPISGHRSVSWYQQTPGQGLQFLFEYFSETQRNKGNFPGRFSGRQFSNSRSEMNVSTLELGDSALYLCASSFSLAGDTYEQYFGPGTRLTVT.

V usage is TRBV11-1 and J usage is TRBJ1-1; D is uncertain. V gave up 3 bases and J gave up 1 base, with 6 bases separating them. The germline gives CDR1 SGHAT, CDR2 FQDESV (reference sequence). The CDR3 contains 13 residues. The CDR3 DNA is TGTGCCAGCAGCTTTGGGCCGAACACTGAAGCTTTCTTT. It specifies CASSFGPNTEAFF.

This clone appeared a few times. The genes are TRBV4-1 and TRBJ2-5; tentatively, D is TRBD1 (5 bases). The germline CDR1 and CDR2 sequences are MGHRA and YSYEKL. This CDR3 is built from 18 residues. The germline V and J ends were trimmed by 0 bases and 4 bases, with 21 bases remaining between them. CDR3 loop: CASSQEPTITGIRETQYF. The CDR3 region has the DNA TGCGCCAGCAGCCAAGAGCCTACAATTACAGGAATTCGAGAGACCCAGTACTTC.

This sequence joins TRBV6-4 and TRBJ2-3, with D possibly TRBD2 on 6 matching bases. The CDR3 totals 14 residues. CDR1 and CDR2 (germline): MRHNA, SNTAGT. The germline V and J ends were trimmed by 3 bases and 0 bases, with 7 bases remaining between them. The CDR3 spells CASSEAGSTDTQYF. In DNA, the CDR3 is TGTGCCAGCAGTGAAGCGGGTAGCACAGATACGCAGTATTTT.

The rearrangement joins TRBV2 to TRBJ2-5; no clear D. Trimming shortened V by 1 base and J by 1 base, and 7 bases separated the two germline ends. CDR1 and CDR2 from the germline V gene are SNHLY and FYNNEI. This CDR3 region has 14 residues. CDR3 nucleotides: TGTGCCAGCAGTGAAGTGTTACTCCAAGAGACCCAGTACTTC. Amino acids: CASSEVLLQETQYF.

This chain connects TRBV6-5 to TRBJ1-1; 9 bases fit TRBD1. Germline V gene sequence: CDR1 MNHEY, CDR2 SVGAGI. The CDR3 has 15 residues. Trimming took 5 bases from V and 6 from J; bases not matched to a gene: 10. The CDR3 DNA sequence: TGTGCCAGCAGTGGACCGGGACAGGGTACATCTGAAGCTTTCTTT. Translating gives CASSGPGQGTSEAFF.

This sequence joins TRBV5-1 and TRBJ2-7; TRBD2 is a possible D gene (6 bases). The CDR3 is 17 residues long. The germline CDR1 and CDR2 sequences are SGHRS and YFSETQ. V was clipped by 0 bases and J by 0 bases, with 16 bases between them. CDR3 DNA sequence: TGCGCCAGCAGCTTGGAATGGGCAGGAGGGGTCTCCTACGAGCAGTACTTC. Translating gives CASSLEWAGGVSYEQYF.

The V and J genes are TRBV6-5 and TRBJ2-7, with TRBD1 matching 7 bases. Germline trimming cut 2 bases from V and 0 bases from J; bases unmatched to any gene: 1. Germline V CDR1 and CDR2: MNHEY, SVGAGI. The CDR3 contains 14 residues. In DNA, the CDR3 is TGTGCCAGCAGTTACCGGGACAGCTCCTACGAGCAGTACTTC. It encodes CASSYRDSSYEQYF.

The chain uses TRBV6-6 and TRBJ1-2, with 9 bases lining up with TRBD1. Germline CDR1 MNHNY, CDR2 SVGAGI (reference sequence). V shed 4 bases, J shed 6 bases, and the junction held 6 bases outside the gene matches. The CDR3 is 14 residues long. CDR3: CASSSTGGLNGYTF. The CDR3 nucleotides read TGTGCCAGCAGTTCAACAGGGGGCCTCAATGGCTACACCTTC.

The chain uses TRBV5-1 and TRBJ2-5; TRBD1 is a possible D gene (5 bases). The germline CDR1 and CDR2 sequences are SGHRS and YFSETQ. V lost 1 base and J 2 bases, leaving 12 bases between the germline ends. This CDR3 has 15 amino acids. CDR3 sequence (DNA): TGCGCCAGCAGCTTGTCCAGGGCGGCTCAAGAGACCCAGTACTTC. Its protein is CASSLSRAAQETQYF.

The chain combines TRBV5-6 with TRBJ2-4; D unclear. This CDR3 comprises 15 residues. V lost 4 bases and J lost 0, with 11 bases in between. Per germline, CDR1 SGHDT and CDR2 YYEEEE. In nucleotides, the CDR3 is TGTGCCAGCAGCATGAACACGTTAGCCAAAAACATTCAGTACTTC. It yields the protein CASSMNTLAKNIQYF.

The chain uses TRBV7-9 and TRBJ2-2; D is unclear. V lost 5 bases and J 8 bases, leaving 9 bases between the germline ends. Germline V CDR1 and CDR2: SEHNR, FQNEAQ (reference sequence). This CDR3 contains 12 residues. For the CDR3, the DNA is TGTGCCAGCAGCCTCCTCGGGGGGGAGCTGTTTTTT. Amino acid sequence: CASSLLGGELFF.

The rearrangement uses TRBV2 and TRBJ2-5; a weak D match, TRBD1 (5 bases). The germline gives CDR1 SNHLY, CDR2 FYNNEI. The CDR3 runs 15 residues. With 1 base removed from V and 5 bases from J, the gap between germline ends came to 14 bases. Here the CDR3 DNA reads TGTGCCAGCAGTGAAGAAGGGGAAGAGGATGAGACCCAGTACTTC. Translating it yields CASSEEGEEDETQYF.

This clone has a single count. In nucleotides, the CDR3 is TGTGCCAGCAGCGCTCCGGGACTAGCGGAGCAACAGTTCTTC. The encoded protein is CASSAPGLAEQQFF. The chain couples TRBV7-9 to TRBJ2-1; 11 bases fit TRBD2. The CDR3 has 14 residues. The germline CDR1 and CDR2 sequences are SEHNR and FQNEAQ (reference sequence). The V and J ends lost 5 bases and 13 bases, in that order; junction bases with no gene match: 10.

V gene TRBV7-6 combines with J gene TRBJ1-1; possibly TRBD1 for D (6 bases). V was pared by 6 bases and J by 1 base, with 9 bases between. Germline CDR1 and CDR2: SGHVS and FNYEAQ. The CDR3 has 13 amino acids. CDR3 sequence (DNA): TGTGCCAGCAGTTTGACAGGGAACACTGAAGCTTTCTTT. Translated, it gives CASSLTGNTEAFF.

The chain combines TRBV5-1 with TRBJ2-1, with D possibly being TRBD1 (6 bases). This CDR3 contains 15 residues. The V gene's germline CDR1 is SGHRS and CDR2 YFSETQ. Trimming took 1 base from V and 1 from J, leaving 9 bases between them. CDR3 DNA sequence: TGCGCCAGCAGCTTGCCAGGGGTTTCCTACAATGAGCAGTTCTTC. Encoded protein: CASSLPGVSYNEQFF.

This sequence joins TRBV9 and TRBJ1-1; D is unclear. Germline V gene lookup returns CDR1 SGDLS and CDR2 YYNGEE. Trimming stripped 5 bases from V and 4 bases from J, with 12 bases between. The CDR3 is 13 residues long. CDR3 in DNA: TGTGCCAGCAGGAAATCGACGGGCACTGAAGCTTTCTTT. Protein: CASRKSTGTEAFF.

The chain combines TRBV5-4 with TRBJ2-3; TRBD1 matches at 7 bases. The germline V gene encodes CDR1 SGHNT and CDR2 YYREEE (reference sequence). The CDR3 sequence is 15 residues long. V was pared by 4 bases and J by 0 bases, with 5 bases of the junction left unmatched. The CDR3 nucleotides are TGTGCCAGCAGCGAGACAGGGTTTAGCACAGATACGCAGTATTTT. Translating gives CASSETGFSTDTQYF.

V and J are TRBV4-1 and TRBJ2-7; maybe TRBD2 (6 bases). This CDR3 has 13 residues. The germline V gene encodes CDR1 MGHRA and CDR2 YSYEKL. Trimming removed 4 bases at V and 4 bases at J, with 11 bases between. The CDR3 reads CASSPRDSYEQYF. The CDR3 region has the DNA TGCGCCAGCAGCCCGCGGGACTCGTACGAGCAGTACTTC.

The gene calls are TRBV7-8 and TRBJ2-7; possibly TRBD2 for D (6 bases). In germline, CDR1 is SGHVS, CDR2 FQNEAQ. Trimming removed 3 bases from V and 4 bases from J, with 13 bases in between. This CDR3 contains 14 residues. The CDR3 nucleotides are TGTGCCAGCAGCTTTAACGGGGGTGGGTACGAGCAGTACTTC. It encodes CASSFNGGGYEQYF.

This clone has a handful of counts. This chain uses TRBV6-4 with TRBJ2-6; the D gene is possibly TRBD1 (6 bases). CDR3 length equals 15 residues. V was shortened by 3 bases and J by 0 bases, with 6 bases between the two germline ends. Per the germline V gene, CDR1 is MRHNA and CDR2 is SNTAGT. The CDR3 region has the DNA TGTGCCAGCAGTGAGGACAGCTCTGGGGCCAACGTCCTGACTTTC. This translates into CASSEDSSGANVLTF.

This sequence joins TRBV5-1 and TRBJ1-6, with D possibly TRBD1 on 5 matching bases. Trimming cost V 0 bases and J 8 bases, with 12 bases left between them. Germline V gives CDR1 SGHRS, CDR2 YFSETQ. The CDR3 is 15 amino acids. The CDR3 here is CASSLAAGWDSPLHF. DNA for the CDR3: TGCGCCAGCAGCTTGGCGGCAGGGTGGGATTCACCCCTCCACTTT.

This chain uses TRBV6-6 with TRBJ2-2; 9 bases match TRBD1. CDR1 is MNHNY, CDR2 SVGAGI, per germline (reference sequence). Losses at the gene ends were 6 bases for V and 6 bases for J; bases not matched to a gene: 5. CDR3 size: 14 residues. Here the CDR3 reads CASRGQGEAGELFF. Written as DNA, the CDR3 is TGTGCCAGCAGGGGACAGGGAGAGGCCGGGGAGCTGTTTTTT.

By proportion, this clone is medium-sized. The chain has TRBV29-1 and TRBJ1-2, with D maybe TRBD1 (5 bases). Germline CDR1 is SQVTM and CDR2 is ANQGSEA. V was trimmed by 5 bases and J by 3 bases, leaving 25 bases between them. The CDR3 runs to 17 residues. CDR3 protein: CSVFGRVDKPHYYGYTF. CDR3 DNA sequence: TGCAGCGTTTTTGGTCGCGTGGACAAGCCACACTACTATGGCTACACCTTC.